A single TCR beta chain is shown here with its context. The antigen is undetermined. This sample stems from a study of T cell repertoires in cytomegalovirus infection. At the level of the study: Used in the study were CMV epitopes, some recently identified and HLA-C-restricted, others well-studied and HLA-B-restricted. CMV infection together with matching HLA type was indicated by public TCR beta signatures. General observations from the study: Within the response measured ex vivo, HLA-C-restricted CMV-specific TCR beta clonotypes were dominant. Identification of carriers of CMV plus the relevant HLA was performed using cumulative public TCR beta family frequency.

CDR1 and CDR2 (germline): MDHEN, SYDVKM. V lost 9 bases and J lost 1, with 6 bases in between. The CDR3 runs 11 residues. TCRdb re-analysed the reads in MiXCR, keeping a single row per CDR3 protein. This sample has about half a million distinct CDR3 sequences, with about 33% found just once. This receptor was taken from a human donor in good health (CMV status not recorded). Some clones in this sample may be carry-over from other donors' samples. The rearrangement joins TRBV28 to TRBJ1-1; D might be TRBD1 (5 bases). Here the sequenced sample was cultured PBMCs, taken from culture after CMV antigen stimulation. The CDR3 DNA is TGTGCCAGTCAGGGGAACACTGAAGCTTTCTTT. This gives the protein CASQGNTEAFF.